This T cell receptor (beta chain) was recorded in a study of blood T cell repertoires in COVID-19. Study information: The United States, Italy and Spain were the sources of the acute and convalescent COVID-19 samples.

In the source study's methods: It was from reference gene primer amplification that nucleated cell counts were estimated. Clones were read by immunoSEQ multiplex PCR, and TCRdb kept only the in-frame ones, dropping some. V and J calls and clone size are as listed in that table; D and trimming were resolved from the DNA. The table lists hundreds of thousands of clones, approximately 86% of them singletons. The Seattle site enrolled patients during active infection and followed them longitudinally. This CDR3 has 12 residues. V dropped 3 bases and J dropped 7; count of bases not matched to a gene: 3. CDR1 is WNHNN and CDR2 is SYGVQD in the germline V gene (reference sequence).

The rearrangement uses TRBV10-1 and TRBJ2-7; TRBD2 agrees at 7 bases. The clonotype originates from an older woman with COVID-19, enrolled during active disease. Source material: peripheral blood. The CDR3 sequence is CASSEGGGEQYF. The CDR3 bases are TGCGCCAGCAGTGAAGGCGGGGGTGAGCAGTACTTC.